This T cell receptor (beta chain) was found in a study of shared clonotypes between healthy human individuals. The CDR3 has 15 residues. V was trimmed by 6 bases and J by 1 base, leaving 16 bases between them. CDR1 is SGHNT and CDR2 is YYREEE in the germline V gene (reference sequence). Study outcomes and limitations: Limited genetic and exposure-history diversity came from having few donors.

Only a few counts were recorded for this clone. What it recognizes is unknown. None of the donors, who were healthy HIV-negative adults, had recently had acute infections or vaccinations. In the authors' workflow: From ImmunoSEQ came sequences covering only the junction and carrying no quality scores, so filtering differed. Measured with immunoSEQ multiplex PCR; TCRdb has only the in-frame clones, and not every one. Clone size and the V and J calls come from that table; the DNA yielded D and trimming. The table lists about 1.1 million clones, roughly 80% of them singletons. The chain combines TRBV5-4 with TRBJ1-1, with TRBD1 as a possible D gene (5 bases). This receptor was identified in a young man in good health. Some clones in this sample may be carry-over from other donors' samples. The sample comprised memory CD4+ T cells from PBMCs. Subset here: CD45RA-negative fraction. In DNA form, the CDR3 reads TGTGCCAGCACCACCCCCCGGCAGGGGAACACTGAAGCTTTCTTT. As protein: CASTTPRQGNTEAFF.